In this sample, the clone carrying this TCR beta chain turned up a few times. The sample belongs to a study of OX40 agonist ivuxolimab in advanced cancers. V was cut by 0 bases and J by 6 bases, with 9 bases left in between. CDR1 and CDR2 from the germline V gene are KGHSH and LQKENI. The CDR3 contains 14 residues. TCRdb's table, derived via immunoSEQ multiplex PCR, lists solely in-frame clones and lacks some. The repertoire holds about 49,000 clones, around 84% seen once, with over 1.5% in the top ten. Sequenced here: CD4+ or CD8+ T cells sorted from blood, sampled in a trial of the OX40 agonist ivuxolimab. The sequence came from an adult with an advanced solid tumor such as melanoma, head and neck, liver or kidney cancer. The J gene is TRBJ2-1, the V gene TRBV18; tentatively, D is TRBD1 or TRBD2 (5 bases each). CDR3 coding DNA: TGTGCCAGCTCACCACCGGGACGCCTCAATGAGCAGTTCTTC. The encoded protein is CASSPPGRLNEQFF. Full variable domain (remainder filled in from reference TRBV18 and TRBJ2-1): NAGVMQNPRHLVRRRGQEARLRCSPMKGHSHVYWYRQLPEEGLKFMVYLQKENIIDESGMPKERFSAEFPKEGPSILRIQQVVRGDSAAYFCASSPPGRLNEQFFGPGTRLTVL.